This T cell receptor beta chain appears in the sequencing data of a study of Ad26.COV2.S vaccination and SARS-CoV-2 variants. Overall study findings and caveats: Spike-specific TCR breadth was greater in vaccine than placebo recipients. It was found that vaccine and placebo recipients had similar non-spike TCR breadth.

With regard to this clone: Its antigen is unknown.

CDR3 length: 17 residues. After removal of 2 bases from V and 2 bases from J, the junction contained 8 bases not matched to a gene. The germline CDR1 and CDR2 sequences are SNHLY and FYNNEI. The assay was immunoSEQ multiplex PCR, and TCRdb's table has in-frame clones only and misses some. The sample has about 350,000 clones, roughly 94% seen once; the top ten hold under 5%. The sample consisted of peripheral blood, taken after recovery from COVID-19. The V gene is TRBV2, the J gene TRBJ1-5; the match to TRBD1 covers 8 bases. The sequence derives from a human donor who had recovered from COVID-19. The CDR3 spells CASSETQGARRNQPQHF. The DNA of the CDR3 is TGTGCCAGCAGTGAAACCCAGGGGGCGAGGCGCAATCAGCCCCAGCATTTT.